The present T cell receptor (beta chain) was sequenced within a study of blood T cell repertoires in COVID-19. Overall study: Acute-phase and convalescent COVID-19 samples originated in the United States, Italy and Spain.

The method was immunoSEQ multiplex PCR; TCRdb's version includes in-frame clones alone and lacks a portion of them. The repertoire holds about 230,000 clones, 70% to 90% seen once, with 2.6% in the top ten. This clone was counted a few times. The receptor's source is a woman aged 70-85 years with active or convalescent COVID-19. Source material: peripheral blood.

DNA for the CDR3: TGCGCCAGCAGCCGGTTCGGGTCGGGGGAGACCCAGTACTTC. Translated, it gives CASSRFGSGETQYF. The chain uses TRBV5-1 and TRBJ2-5, with TRBD2 as a possible D gene (5 bases). Germline-derived CDR1 and CDR2 are SGHRS and YFSETQ. This CDR3 region has 14 residues. Between the trimmed V and J ends, which lost 4 bases and 5 bases, there was a span of 15 bases.